This TCR beta chain came from a study of cytomegalovirus exposure and HLA in healthy donors. Study-wide findings and caveats: A highly shared variant cluster was judged a likely technical artifact. An analysis that was carried out later associated 16,951 TCR beta sequences with HLA alleles at 0.05 false discovery rate. In an earlier analysis, most TCR beta V segments were productive about 87% or about 30% of the time. The CMV antigen specificity of a few CMV-associated chains was confirmed through in vitro analysis.

60 Vbeta and 13 Jbeta primers were used in PCR. Assay: immunoSEQ multiplex PCR; the TCRdb copy retains only in-frame clones and omits some. The table shows approximately 60,000 clones, with roughly 80% occurring only once. The V gene's germline CDR1 is SEHNR and CDR2 FQNEAQ (reference sequence). Trimming cost V 5 bases and J 5 bases, with 19 bases left between them. The CDR3 has 15 amino acids. With regard to this clone: Its antigen is unidentified.

Sequenced material: PBMCs. The TCR comes from a man in his thirties or forties in good health and CMV-seronegative. The V gene is TRBV7-9, the J gene TRBJ2-7; D is perhaps TRBD2 (6 bases). The CDR3 reads CASSRDSNWPHEQYF. As DNA, the CDR3 is TGTGCCAGCAGCCGGGACTCAAACTGGCCCCACGAGCAGTACTTC.